Each of the 10 T cell receptor beta chains below was sequenced from the same sample in a study of neurological immune-mediated disorders. TCRdb recomputed calls from the 5' RACE reads with MiXCR, one row per CDR3 protein. The sample includes roughly 59,000 distinct CDR3 sequences, roughly 5.6% of them seen just once. Sequenced sample: PBMCs. The receptors here all came from a human donor with multiple sclerosis. The donor label of this sample is uncertain.

The sample holds many counts of this clonotype. The chain uses TRBV10-3 and TRBJ1-2; D gene ambiguous. Germline V gene lookup returns CDR1 ENHRY and CDR2 SYGVKD. Trimming removed 7 bases from V and 3 bases from J, with 9 bases in between. The CDR3 loop spans 12 amino acids. This CDR3 reads CAITHGDYGYTF. CDR3 nucleotide sequence: TGTGCCATCACCCACGGAGACTATGGCTACACCTTC.

This clonotype was found many times. The chain uses TRBV5-1 and TRBJ1-1; D call uncertain. The CDR3 has 14 amino acids. The germline CDR1 and CDR2 sequences are SGHRS and YFSETQ. V lost 0 bases and J lost 4, with 10 bases in between. Here the CDR3 DNA reads TGCGCCAGCAGCTTGGATCAGGTTAGCACTGAAGCTTTCTTT. Residues: CASSLDQVSTEAFF.

This clonotype has more than one count but fewer than ten. The chain carries TRBV20-1 and TRBJ2-7, with a weak D call TRBD2 (6 bases). The CDR3 has 15 residues. Germline V lookup: CDR1 DFQATT, CDR2 SNEGSKA (reference sequence). The V and J ends lost 3 bases and 2 bases respectively, with 17 bases between them. The CDR3 here is CSAREGRVSPYEQYF. CDR3 DNA: TGCAGTGCTAGGGAGGGGCGGGTGTCCCCCTACGAGCAGTACTTC.

This clonotype was counted many times. The chain employs TRBV5-1 and TRBJ2-7; 9 bases are shared with TRBD1. The CDR3 length is 16 residues. Germline-derived CDR1 and CDR2 are SGHRS and YFSETQ. J was trimmed by 3 bases and V by 4 bases; bases with no gene match: 11. Here the CDR3 reads CASSPSGDREIYEQYF. The CDR3 DNA is TGCGCCAGCAGCCCCAGCGGGGACAGGGAAATCTACGAGCAGTACTTC.

This clonotype was counted ten times or more. This rearrangement joins TRBV7-7 to TRBJ2-1; tentatively, D is TRBD2 (5 bases). Germline assignment: CDR1 SSHAT and CDR2 FNYEAQ (reference sequence). The CDR3 is 14 residues long. Deletions cut 5 bases from V and 0 bases from J, with 8 bases between. The CDR3 reads CASSASLSYNEQFF. CDR3 bases: TGTGCCAGCAGCGCTAGCCTCTCCTACAATGAGCAGTTCTTC.

This clonotype was seen at least ten times. The chain links TRBV6-5 to TRBJ1-5; D is possibly TRBD1 (5 bases). This CDR3 comprises 15 residues. Germline loops: CDR1 MNHEY, CDR2 SVGAGI. The ends were cut back, 6 bases at V and 3 bases at J, with 15 bases in the middle. CDR3 sequence (DNA): TGTGCCAGCAGCCCTGACAGAGGGTTCAATCAGCCCCAGCATTTT. This translates into CASSPDRGFNQPQHF.

This clonotype was detected ten times or more. V usage is TRBV18 and J usage is TRBJ2-3; TRBD2 matches 7 bases. The J segment lost 1 base and the V segment lost 2 bases, leaving 3 bases of the junction unmatched. This CDR3 has 15 amino acids. Germline assignment: CDR1 KGHSH and CDR2 LQKENI. In DNA form, the CDR3 reads TGTGCCAGCTCACCAAAACGGGGGGGCACAGATACGCAGTATTTT. Amino acids: CASSPKRGGTDTQYF.

This clonotype was seen ten or more times. This chain links TRBV29-1 with TRBJ1-4; D remains unclear. Trimming cost V 5 bases and J 4 bases, with 11 bases left between them. Germline V gene sequence: CDR1 SQVTM, CDR2 ANQGSEA. This CDR3 has 13 residues. CDR3 coding DNA: TGCAGCGTTTCAAGTTGGGATAATGAAAAACTGTTTTTT. It yields the protein CSVSSWDNEKLFF.

This clonotype has at least ten counts. The chain couples TRBV20-1 to TRBJ1-1; D uncertain. Germline values: CDR1 DFQATT, CDR2 SNEGSKA (reference sequence). The CDR3 totals 13 residues. Trimming cost V 1 base and J 4 bases, with 10 bases left between them. CDR3 region: CSARVPGSTEAFF. The CDR3, as DNA: TGCAGTGCTAGAGTCCCGGGGAGCACTGAAGCTTTCTTT.

This clonotype was seen only a few times. The chain is built from TRBV5-1 and TRBJ2-5; D perhaps matches TRBD1 (5 bases). This CDR3 comprises 15 residues. Trimming stripped 7 bases from V and 5 bases from J, with 21 bases between. Germline CDR1 SGHRS, CDR2 YFSETQ. This CDR3 reads CASSVGQGLRETQYF. CDR3 in DNA: TGCGCCAGCTCCGTTGGGCAGGGCTTACGGGAGACCCAGTACTTC. Together with reference TRBV5-1 and TRBJ2-5, the CDR3 gives the full variable domain: KAGVTQTPRYLIKTRGQQVTLSCSPISGHRSVSWYQQTPGQGLQFLFEYFSETQRNKGNFPGRFSGRQFSNSRSEMNVSTLELGDSALYLCASSVGQGLRETQYFGPGTRLLVL.